This TCR beta chain is drawn from a study of blood T cell repertoires in COVID-19. Assay: immunoSEQ multiplex PCR; the TCRdb copy retains only in-frame clones and omits some. The data show 120,000 or so clones, with around four fifths seen just once and 16% held by the top ten. V shed 6 bases and J 13 bases; nucleotides not matched to a gene: 14. The CDR3 spans 14 residues. Sample: peripheral blood. The TCR comes from an older woman with acute or convalescent COVID-19. The chain couples TRBV23-1 to TRBJ1-4; TRBD1 matches 7 bases. TRBV23-1 is noted as an ORF with a role that remains uncertain. The CDR3 spells CASSPTEGAFVLFF. The CDR3 coding sequence is TGCGCCAGCAGCCCTACCGAGGGGGCCTTTGTACTGTTTTTT.